The 13 T cell receptor beta chains below come from one sample, sequenced in a study of blood T cells in healthy people across ages (dated by TCRdb to 2014 to 2015). The library was prepared using 5' RACE. Sequencing was carried out with an Illumina HiSeq 2500. A second about 7 to 12 cycle PCR used a sample-barcoded 5' primer and a J-beta primer mix. The public reads were run again by TCRdb, first through fastp at Q25 and then through MiXCR, and only productive beta chains were kept. Merged by CDR3 protein, the rows form single entries marked with the most common genes and DNA. This sample holds under 2,000,000 distinct CDR3 sequences; just under 50% were observed only once. More than 2% of the sample lies in the top ten. Sequenced: blood. The receptors shown here come from a woman between 40 and 55 years old in good health.

This rearrangement joins TRBV7-2 to TRBJ2-1; D remains unclear. The CDR3 has 12 residues. Per germline, CDR1 SGHTA and CDR2 FQGNSA. V gave up 10 bases and J gave up 9 bases, with 16 bases separating them. The CDR3 spells CATPAGPLEQFF. In nucleotides, the CDR3 is TGTGCCACCCCAGCCGGCCCCCTTGAGCAGTTCTTC.

This chain joins TRBV9 and TRBJ2-1; TRBD1 agrees at 12 bases. The end of the DNA is better explained by TRBJ2-7, so the J call may be wrong. CDR3 size: 18 residues. Germline CDR1 and CDR2: SGDLS and YYNGEE. The CDR3 loop reads CASSVAMGQGASYNEQYF. The DNA for the CDR3 is TGTGCCAGCAGCGTAGCTATGGGACAGGGGGCTTCCTACAATGAGCAGTACTTC.

This clonotype was seen a handful of times. V is TRBV20-1 and J is TRBJ2-1, with D possibly matching TRBD1 (6 bases). This CDR3 region has 15 residues. V shed 5 bases and J shed 0 bases, with 14 bases lying between them. Germline values: CDR1 DFQATT, CDR2 SNEGSKA (reference sequence). Here the CDR3 reads CSAPDRRTSYNEQFF. In DNA form, the CDR3 reads TGCAGTGCTCCCGACAGGCGAACCTCCTACAATGAGCAGTTCTTC.

The table lists this clonotype with a few counts. The V and J genes are TRBV7-2 and TRBJ2-1; D ambiguous. This CDR3 has 14 amino acids. Per germline, CDR1 SGHTA and CDR2 FQGNSA. V lost 1 base and J 7 bases, leaving 11 bases between the germline ends. The CDR3 region has the DNA TGTGCCAGCAGCTTAGATAGGAGCCGGAATGAGCAGTTCTTC. Translating gives CASSLDRSRNEQFF.

The chain is built from TRBV3-1 and TRBJ2-3, with D uncertain. This CDR3 region has 17 residues. V was shortened by 1 base and J by 2 bases, with 16 bases between the two germline ends. Germline values: CDR1 LGHDT, CDR2 YNNKEL (reference sequence). The CDR3 sequence: CASSQAMRGPTTDTQYF. The CDR3 DNA is TGTGCCAGCAGCCAAGCGATGAGAGGCCCAACCACAGATACGCAGTATTTT.

This clonotype was seen a few times. The chain is built from TRBV27 and TRBJ2-3; D is unclear. The V gene lost 6 bases and the J gene lost 6 bases, with 10 bases spanning the gap. CDR1 and CDR2 from the germline V gene are MNHEY and SMNVEV (reference sequence). This CDR3 has 12 amino acids. DNA for the CDR3: TGTGCCAGCAGGCCTTCTCCGGATACGCAGTATTTT. Translated: CASRPSPDTQYF.

V is TRBV5-1 and J is TRBJ2-7; D gene uncertain. The length of the CDR3 is 13 residues. Germline-derived CDR1 and CDR2 are SGHRS and YFSETQ. Deletions cut 0 bases from V and 5 bases from J, with 9 bases between. CDR3 sequence reads: CASSLVGSHEQYF. As DNA, the CDR3 is TGCGCCAGCAGCTTGGTCGGGTCCCACGAGCAGTACTTC.

The chain combines TRBV11-3 with TRBJ2-1, with 9 bases aligning to TRBD2. V gave up 1 base and J gave up 0 bases; unmatched junction bases: 13. The CDR3 covers 20 residues. Germline CDR1 reads SGHNT; CDR2 reads YENEEA. CDR3 amino acids: CASSLGSPTSGIPSYNEQFF. CDR3 bases: TGTGCCAGCAGCTTAGGATCTCCGACTAGCGGAATACCCTCCTACAATGAGCAGTTCTTC.

The J gene is TRBJ1-5, the V gene TRBV29-1; a weak D match, TRBD1 (5 bases). This CDR3 has 12 residues. Trimming took off 4 bases at V and 6 bases at J, with 10 bases between the two ends. Germline V gene data show CDR1 as SQVTM and CDR2 as ANQGSEA. The CDR3 is CSVGGGTQPQHF. In nucleotides, the CDR3 is TGCAGCGTTGGCGGAGGGACTCAGCCCCAGCATTTT.

This clonotype was counted only a few times. The CDR3 DNA follows: TGTGCCAGCACCGATAGGGACTCCCCCTACGAGCAGTACTTC. This translates into CASTDRDSPYEQYF. V is TRBV12-3 or TRBV12-4 and J is TRBJ2-7, with D possibly being TRBD2 (6 bases). The germline V and J ends were trimmed by 7 bases and 2 bases, with 15 bases remaining between them. This CDR3 has 14 residues.

The table lists this clonotype with a few counts. V and J are TRBV7-9 and TRBJ2-6; D remains ambiguous. CDR3 length equals 18 residues. Trimming left V 5 bases short and J 2 bases short, with 19 bases between. CDR1 is SEHNR, CDR2 FQNEAQ, per germline (reference sequence). The CDR3 region is CASSRLGPAHAGANVLTF. CDR3 DNA sequence: TGTGCCAGCAGCCGCCTGGGTCCAGCACATGCTGGGGCCAACGTCCTGACTTTC. Looking up the rest from reference TRBV7-9 and TRBJ2-6 gives the full variable domain: DTGVSQNPRHKITKRGQNVTFRCDPISEHNRLYWYRQTLGQGPEFLTYFQNEAQLEKSRLLSDRFSAERPKGSFSTLEIQRTEQGDSAMYLCASSRLGPAHAGANVLTFGAGSRLTVL.

The chain combines TRBV5-1 with TRBJ2-7; no clear D gene. CDR3 length: 15 residues. CDR1 and CDR2 from the germline V gene are SGHRS and YFSETQ. The V end lost 0 bases, the J end lost 7 bases, and 17 bases lay between the germline ends. CDR3 region: CASSLVANKANEQYF. CDR3 in DNA: TGCGCCAGCAGCTTGGTGGCAAACAAGGCCAATGAGCAGTACTTC. Drawing the rest from reference TRBV5-1 and TRBJ2-7, the complete variable domain is KAGVTQTPRYLIKTRGQQVTLSCSPISGHRSVSWYQQTPGQGLQFLFEYFSETQRNKGNFPGRFSGRQFSNSRSEMNVSTLELGDSALYLCASSLVANKANEQYFGPGTRLTVT.

The chain carries TRBV7-8 and TRBJ2-1; tentatively, D is TRBD1 or TRBD2 (7 bases each). The CDR3 runs 13 residues. Germline lookup yields CDR1 SGHVS and CDR2 FQNEAQ. V was pared by 10 bases and J by 3 bases, with 13 bases between. The CDR3 reads CAIPGGDYNEQFF. In nucleotides, the CDR3 is TGTGCCATCCCAGGGGGGGACTACAATGAGCAGTTCTTC.